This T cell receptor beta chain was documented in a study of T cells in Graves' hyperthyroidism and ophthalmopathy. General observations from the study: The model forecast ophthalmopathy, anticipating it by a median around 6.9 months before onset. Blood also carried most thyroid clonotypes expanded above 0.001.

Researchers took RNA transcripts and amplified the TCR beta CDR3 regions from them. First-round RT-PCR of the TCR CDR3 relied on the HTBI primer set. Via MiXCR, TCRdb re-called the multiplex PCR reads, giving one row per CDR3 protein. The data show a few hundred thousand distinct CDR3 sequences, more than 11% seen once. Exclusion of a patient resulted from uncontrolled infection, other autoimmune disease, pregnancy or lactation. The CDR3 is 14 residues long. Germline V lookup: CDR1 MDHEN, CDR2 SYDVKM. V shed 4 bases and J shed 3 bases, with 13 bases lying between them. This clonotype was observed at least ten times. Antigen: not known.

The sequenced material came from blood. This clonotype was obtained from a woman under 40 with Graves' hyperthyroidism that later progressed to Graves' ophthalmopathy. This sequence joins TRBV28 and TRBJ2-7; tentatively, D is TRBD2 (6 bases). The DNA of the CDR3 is TGTGCCAGCAGTTGGGTAGCGGAGAACTACGAGCAGTACTTC. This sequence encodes CASSWVAENYEQYF.